Below are 9 T cell receptor beta chains sequenced from a single sample in a study of blood T cell repertoires in COVID-19. TCRdb's table, derived via immunoSEQ multiplex PCR, lists solely in-frame clones and lacks some. The sample yields nearly 80,000 clones, 75% to 90% seen once. The sequenced material came from peripheral blood. These receptors were taken from a man between 60 and 75 years old with active or convalescent COVID-19.

The chain uses TRBV4-1 and TRBJ1-2, with D possibly matching TRBD1 (6 bases). Trimming stripped 2 bases from V and 5 bases from J, with 15 bases between. Germline V gene lookup returns CDR1 MGHRA and CDR2 YSYEKL. This CDR3 region has 15 residues. The CDR3 sequence: CASSQTQGGGYGYTF. CDR3 sequence (DNA): TGCGCCAGCAGCCAAACACAGGGAGGGGGTTATGGCTACACCTTC.

The chain is built from TRBV3-1 (or the pseudogene TRBV3-2) and TRBJ2-2; TRBD1 might be the D (5 bases). The germline CDR1 and CDR2 sequences are LGHDT and YNNKEL (reference sequence). The CDR3 length is 19 residues. V was clipped by 1 base and J by 2 bases, with 20 bases between them. The CDR3 sequence is CASSQVKGECPPNTGELFF. For the CDR3, the DNA is TGTGCCAGCAGCCAAGTTAAAGGGGAATGCCCGCCTAACACCGGGGAGCTGTTTTTT.

J is TRBJ2-2 and V is TRBV12-3 or TRBV12-4; D unresolved. Trimming shortened V by 6 bases and J by 4 bases, and 9 bases separated the two germline ends. The CDR3 spans 13 residues. The DNA of the CDR3 is TGTGCCAGCAGCCCCGCGATCACCGGGGAGCTGTTTTTT. It translates to CASSPAITGELFF.

The chain uses TRBV29-1 and TRBJ1-1, with D perhaps TRBD1 (5 bases). Trimming stripped 3 bases from V and 0 bases from J, with 14 bases between. This CDR3 comprises 15 residues. The germline V gene has CDR1 SQVTM and CDR2 ANQGSEA. CDR3 DNA: TGCAGCGTTGAGCCCTCCGGGGGGATGAACACTGAAGCTTTCTTT. This gives the protein CSVEPSGGMNTEAFF.

The rearrangement links TRBV21-1 to TRBJ2-7; TRBD2 was called by the table and not checked on the DNA. TRBV21-1 corresponds to a pseudogene. This CDR3 has 11 residues. This CDR3 is CASSNTEEQYF. As DNA, the CDR3 is TGTGCCAGCAGCAACACGGAGGAGCAGTACTTC.

This clone was seen a single time. The genes are TRBV7-2 and TRBJ1-3, with D hard to call. Per germline, CDR1 SGHTA and CDR2 FQGNSA. Trimming took 0 bases from V and 4 from J, leaving 16 bases between them. This CDR3 region has 17 residues. CDR3 sequence: CASSLASTATPGNTIYF. As DNA, the CDR3 is TGTGCCAGCAGCTTAGCTAGTACAGCTACCCCGGGAAACACCATATATTTT.

The rearrangement links TRBV4-2 to TRBJ2-7; D gene ambiguous. The V end lost 2 bases, the J end lost 2 bases, and 10 bases lay between the germline ends. From germline, CDR1 is LGHNA and CDR2 YNFKEQ. This CDR3 is built from 14 residues. The CDR3 nucleotides read TGTGCCAGCAGCCAAATCCCAGGAACCTACGAGCAGTACTTC. It translates to CASSQIPGTYEQYF.

This clone came up once. The CDR3 region has the DNA TGTGCCAGCAGCTCCGAAAGTCGGGGGGAAAAACTGTTTTTT. Translated: CASSSESRGEKLFF. The chain links TRBV13 to TRBJ1-4, with D perhaps matching TRBD1 (5 bases). The CDR3 consists of 14 residues. Germline values: CDR1 PRHDT, CDR2 FYEKMQ (reference sequence). Trimming removed 4 bases at V and 8 bases at J, with 14 bases between.

The rearrangement links TRBV27 to TRBJ2-2; the match to TRBD2 covers 9 bases. The ends lost 2 bases at V and 4 bases at J; junction bases unmatched: 8. CDR1 is MNHEY, CDR2 SMNVEV, per germline (reference sequence). The CDR3 is 17 amino acids. CDR3 amino acids: CASSLLPSGAGTGELFF. DNA of the CDR3: TGTGCCAGCAGTTTACTGCCTAGCGGGGCGGGCACCGGGGAGCTGTTTTTT.